The TCR beta chain described here comes from a study of read filtering for tumor transcriptome and immune sequencing. Study-level background: Patients were 17 male and about 15 female, mean age around 70 years, range about 47 to 85. Per sample, TCR-region reads ranged about 4 to 11 million by IR-seq, roughly 75 to 1,400 by RNA-seq.

CDR3 length: 14 residues. V lost 0 bases, J lost 5 bases, and 1 base stayed unmatched. Germline assignment: CDR1 SGHRS and CDR2 YFSETQ. This library used approximately 390 ng RNA and molecular barcoded adaptors spanning alpha/delta and beta/gamma chains. Via MiXCR, TCRdb re-called the reads, giving one row per CDR3 protein. This table has over 50,000 distinct CDR3 sequences, approximately 19% appearing once. The J gene is TRBJ1-4, the V gene TRBV5-1, with 7 bases identical to TRBD1. The specimen sequenced was a population of CD138-negative cells sorted from bone marrow. This clonotype originated in a donor at least 40 years old with multiple myeloma. The CDR3 protein is CASSLEDRNEKLFF. CDR3 in DNA: TGCGCCAGCAGCTTGGAGGACAGGAATGAAAAACTGTTTTTT.